A selection of T cell receptor beta chains follows, all from one sample in a study of cytomegalovirus exposure and HLA in healthy donors. The assay was immunoSEQ multiplex PCR, and TCRdb's table has in-frame clones only and misses some. The sample shows 130,000 or so clones, over 85% of them seen only once. The source material was PBMCs. The receptors derive from a man aged 25 to 40 in good health and CMV-seronegative. Each CDR3 is given with its conserved first and last residue. A D gene is named only where the DNA matches it firmly. Expanded clones are given a class, and other clones once, few, many or no size at all.

abundance | d_gene | j_gene | v_gene | CDR3aa | CDR3nt
. | . | TRBJ1-2 | TRBV7-2 | CASSLGWGDGYTF | TGTGCCAGCAGCTTAGGTTGGGGGGACGGCTACACCTTC
. | TRBD2 | TRBJ2-1 | TRBV7-9 | CASSLEAGGHYNEQFF | TGTGCCAGCAGCTTAGAAGCGGGGGGGCACTACAATGAGCAGTTCTTC
. | . | TRBJ1-3 | TRBV5-1 | CASSLGGATGNTIYF | TGCGCCAGCAGCTTGGGGGGCGCGACTGGAAACACCATATATTTT
. | TRBD1 | TRBJ1-5 | TRBV18 | CASSPGRGQSNQPQHF | TGTGCCAGCTCACCAGGTAGGGGGCAAAGCAATCAGCCCCAGCATTTT
. | TRBD1 | TRBJ1-2 | TRBV28 | CASSVARGQALYGYTF | TGTGCCAGCAGTGTTGCCAGGGGGCAAGCACTCTACGGCTACACCTTC
. | TRBD1 | TRBJ1-5 | TRBV5-6 | CASSLGQGVKPQHF | TGTGCCAGCAGCTTGGGACAGGGTGTAAAGCCCCAGCATTTT
. | . | TRBJ1-5 | TRBV18 | CASSPQGGNQPQHF | TGTGCCAGCTCACCTCAGGGTGGCAATCAGCCCCAGCATTTT
. | . | TRBJ1-5 | TRBV21-1 | CASSNCDREKPQHF | TGTGCCAGCAGCAACTGTGACAGGGAGAAGCCCCAGCATTTT
. | TRBD2 | TRBJ2-1 | TRBV5-1 | CASSEAGSSYNEQFF | TGCGCCAGCAGCGAAGCGGGGAGTTCCTACAATGAGCAGTTCTTC
. | TRBD1 | TRBJ2-5 | TRBV19 | CASNPGGYQETQYF | TGTGCCAGTAATCCAGGGGGTTACCAAGAGACCCAGTACTTC
. | . | TRBJ1-6 | TRBV28 | CASSSSGGGLIIRLHF | TGTGCCAGCAGTTCCTCAGGCGGGGGCCTGATAATCCGCCTCCACTTT
. | . | TRBJ1-4 | TRBV6-1 | CASIHRLNEKLFF | TGTGCCAGCATCCACAGATTAAATGAAAAACTGTTTTTT
. | . | TRBJ1-5 | TRBV2 | CASGTGTNQPQHF | TGTGCCAGCGGTACAGGGACCAATCAGCCCCAGCATTTT
. | TRBD1 | TRBJ1-4 | TRBV5-5 | CASSWGQGDSYEKLFF | TGTGCCAGCAGCTGGGGACAGGGGGACTCATACGAAAAACTGTTTTTT
. | . | TRBJ2-7 | TRBV11-2 | CASSLVPSTAVYEQYF | TGTGCCAGCAGCTTAGTCCCGAGTACCGCCGTTTACGAGCAGTACTTC
. | . | TRBJ2-3 | TRBV5-1 | CASSPGGPDTQYF | TGCGCCAGCAGCCCCGGGGGGCCAGATACGCAGTATTTT
few | . | TRBJ1-5 | TRBV5-6 | CASSFTPNARSNQPQHF | TGTGCCAGCAGCTTTACTCCCAACGCAAGAAGCAATCAGCCCCAGCATTTT
once | . | TRBJ1-1 | TRBV7-9 | CASSGVNTEAFF | TGTGCCAGCTCCGGTGTGAACACTGAAGCTTTCTTT
. | TRBD2 | TRBJ2-7 | TRBV19 | CASSISGTRSYEQYF | TGTGCCAGTAGTATATCCGGGACTAGATCCTACGAGCAGTACTTC
. | . | TRBJ2-6 | TRBV5-6 | CASSSGLSGANVLTF | TGTGCCAGCAGTTCCGGTCTCTCTGGGGCCAACGTCCTGACTTTC
few | . | TRBJ2-1 | TRBV18 | CASSTGEDEQFF | TGTGCCAGCTCAACCGGGGAGGATGAGCAGTTCTTC
. | TRBD1 | TRBJ1-5 | TRBV7-2 | CASSRTGTGYQPQHF | TGTGCCAGCAGCAGAACCGGGACAGGCTATCAGCCCCAGCATTTT
. | TRBD1 | TRBJ2-7 | TRBV11-2 | CASSLVGQEEQYF | TGTGCCAGCAGCTTAGTAGGACAGGAGGAGCAGTACTTC
. | TRBD2 | TRBJ2-3 | TRBV7-3 | CASSPTGLASDTQYF | TGTGCCAGCAGCCCAACGGGACTAGCGTCAGATACGCAGTATTTT
once | . | TRBJ1-1 | TRBV6-6 | CASSYSGLMNTEAFF | TGTGCCAGCAGTTACTCAGGACTGATGAACACTGAAGCTTTCTTT
. | TRBD1 | TRBJ2-7 | TRBV19 | CASSVWTGNSYEQYF | TGTGCCAGTAGTGTGTGGACAGGGAACTCCTACGAGCAGTACTTC
. | . | TRBJ1-1 | TRBV11-1 | CASSFEGNTEAFF | TGTGCCAGCAGCTTCGAGGGGAACACTGAAGCTTTCTTT
. | . | TRBJ2-5 | TRBV6-5 | CASSYSNQETQYF | TGTGCCAGCAGTTACTCCAACCAAGAGACCCAGTACTTC
. | TRBD1 | TRBJ1-2 | TRBV13 | CASSGEGQEGGYTF | TGTGCCAGCAGCGGAGAAGGACAGGAAGGAGGCTACACCTTC
. | TRBD2 | TRBJ2-5 | TRBV5-1 | CASGPGLAEETQYF | TGCGCCAGCGGCCCCGGGCTAGCGGAAGAGACCCAGTACTTC
. | . | TRBJ1-1 | TRBV6-5 | CASSYSPGDLNTEAFF | TGTGCCAGCAGTTACTCGCCAGGGGACCTGAACACTGAAGCTTTCTTT
. | . | TRBJ1-2 | TRBV5-4 | CASRRGGSYGYTF | TGTGCCAGCAGGAGAGGGGGAAGCTATGGCTACACCTTC
few | . | TRBJ1-6 | TRBV7-3 | CASSSDPGSSPLHF | TGTGCCAGCAGCTCGGACCCCGGGAGTTCACCCCTCCACTTT
. | TRBD2 | TRBJ2-7 | TRBV18 | CASTLSGGDEQYF | TGTGCCAGCACCCTTTCGGGGGGGGACGAGCAGTACTTC
. | . | TRBJ2-2 | TRBV6-5 | CASSSQGTVPGELFF | TGTGCCAGCAGTTCACAGGGAACAGTTCCCGGGGAGCTGTTTTTT
few | . | TRBJ1-5 | TRBV19 | CASSIGQGQPQHF | TGTGCCAGTAGTATAGGGCAGGGGCAGCCCCAGCATTTT
few | . | TRBJ2-1 | TRBV19 | CASSISRGEQFF | TGTGCCAGTAGTATATCTCGGGGGGAGCAGTTCTTC
. | . | TRBJ2-7 | TRBV11-2 | CASSWGDDSYEQYF | TGTGCCAGCAGCTGGGGGGACGACTCCTACGAGCAGTACTTC
. | . | TRBJ1-1 | TRBV6-1 | CATGGGGPEAFF | TGTGCCACCGGGGGGGGTGGACCTGAAGCTTTCTTT